What follows are 28 T cell receptor beta chains derived from one specimen sequenced in a study of read filtering for tumor transcriptome and immune sequencing. Molecular barcoded adaptors covering alpha/delta and beta/gamma chains were used on about 0.4 ug RNA. TCRdb reanalysed the reads using MiXCR and keeps one entry per CDR3 protein. The table lists about 27,000 distinct CDR3 sequences, 13% to 15% of them singletons. Sequencing input: a population of CD138-negative cells sorted from bone marrow. These TCRs come from a donor at least 40 years old with multiple myeloma.

This clonotype has ten or more counts. CDR3 DNA: TGCGCCAGCGGTCCCGGGACTCCCCTGGATGAGCAGTTCTTC. Translation gives CASGPGTPLDEQFF. The V and J genes are TRBV5-1 and TRBJ2-1; D possibly corresponds to TRBD2 (6 bases). Per the germline V gene, CDR1 is SGHRS and CDR2 is YFSETQ. Between the trimmed V and J ends, which lost 7 bases and 8 bases, there was a span of 19 bases. This CDR3 region has 14 residues.

In this sample, this clonotype turned up many times. V usage is TRBV6-1 and J usage is TRBJ2-5; D remains unclear. The CDR3 is 12 residues long. The ends were cut back, 6 bases at V and 2 bases at J, with 7 bases in the middle. Per germline, CDR1 MNHNS and CDR2 SASEGT. The chain's CDR3 is CASRLVQETQYF. The DNA of the CDR3 is TGTGCCAGCAGGCTCGTGCAAGAGACCCAGTACTTC.

In this sample, this clonotype turned up once. This chain joins TRBV6-5 and TRBJ1-1, with TRBD1 matching over 11 bases. V was clipped by 4 bases and J by 1 base; unmatched bases: 5. CDR3 size: 16 residues. In germline, CDR1 is MNHEY, CDR2 SVGAGI. The CDR3 loop reads CASSSRTGGGNTEAFF. The DNA of the CDR3 is TGTGCCAGCAGTTCCAGGACAGGGGGCGGGAACACTGAAGCTTTCTTT.

The table lists this clonotype with many counts. The chain uses TRBV27 and TRBJ2-3, with 12 nucleotides matching TRBD2. Germline V gene data show CDR1 as MNHEY and CDR2 as SMNVEV (reference sequence). The J segment lost 5 bases and the V segment lost 5 bases, leaving 5 bases of the junction unmatched. This CDR3 contains 15 residues. The CDR3 region is CASSARTSGKDTQYF. As DNA, the CDR3 is TGTGCCAGCAGTGCCCGGACTAGCGGGAAAGATACGCAGTATTTT.

This clonotype was detected ten times or more. V usage is TRBV7-2 and J usage is TRBJ2-1, with D unresolved. The CDR3 length is 14 residues. V lost 4 bases, J lost 5 bases, and 12 bases lay in between. In germline, CDR1 is SGHTA, CDR2 FQGNSA. CDR3 in amino acids: CASSSQNANNEQFF. In nucleotides, the CDR3 is TGTGCCAGCAGCTCCCAAAACGCGAACAATGAGCAGTTCTTC.

This clonotype was observed at least ten times. This chain joins TRBV6-1 and TRBJ2-1; TRBD2 matches at 10 bases. Trimming removed 6 bases from V and 5 bases from J; junction bases left unmatched: 7. CDR3 size: 15 residues. Germline lookup yields CDR1 MNHNS and CDR2 SASEGT. The CDR3 spells CASRLAGGPNNEQFF. CDR3 nucleotides: TGTGCCAGCAGGTTAGCGGGAGGCCCAAACAATGAGCAGTTCTTC.

There are many counts of this clonotype. CDR3 in DNA: TGTGCCAGTAGACGGACAGGGGACCCCTACGAGCAGTACTTC. Its protein product is CASRRTGDPYEQYF. This rearrangement joins TRBV19 to TRBJ2-7, with 9 bases identical to TRBD1. The CDR3 runs 14 residues. Per germline, CDR1 LNHDA and CDR2 SQIVND (reference sequence). Trimming cost V 6 bases and J 2 bases; bases outside gene matches: 5.

Concerning this clonotype itself: A much larger clone sits a single nucleotide away, making a read error possible. The chain combines TRBV5-1 with TRBJ2-2; TRBD2 agrees at 11 bases. Germline CDR1 SGHRS, CDR2 YFSETQ. This CDR3 comprises 15 residues. CDR3 protein: CASSTTSGTVGKLFF. The CDR3 coding sequence is TGCGCCAGCAGCACGACTAGCGGGACGGTCGGGAAGCTGTTTTTT. Supplemented by reference TRBV5-1 and TRBJ2-2, the full variable domain reads KAGVTQTPRYLIKTRGQQVTLSCSPISGHRSVSWYQQTPGQGLQFLFEYFSETQRNKGNFPGRFSGRQFSNSRSEMNVSTLELGDSALYLCASSTTSGTVGKLFFGEGSRLTVL.

In its sample, this clonotype was seen many times. This chain links TRBV11-3 with TRBJ1-1, with D possibly being TRBD1 (5 bases). Germline assignment: CDR1 SGHNT and CDR2 YENEEA. Trimming stripped 4 bases from V and 4 bases from J, with 10 bases between. There are 13 residues in the CDR3. DNA of the CDR3: TGTGCCAGCAGCTGGGACCGGGGCACTGAAGCTTTCTTT. The encoded protein is CASSWDRGTEAFF.

The rearrangement links TRBV20-1 to TRBJ1-5; no clear D gene. V lost 1 base, J lost 5 bases, and 15 bases lay in between. There are 15 residues in the CDR3. Germline CDR1 and CDR2: DFQATT and SNEGSKA (reference sequence). The CDR3 is CSARVQAGSYQPQHF. The DNA of the CDR3 is TGCAGTGCTAGAGTTCAGGCCGGATCTTATCAGCCCCAGCATTTT.

The table lists this clonotype with a few counts. One base away lies a much larger clone, so this may be a sequencing read error. The rearrangement joins TRBV19 to TRBJ2-5; 10 nucleotides match TRBD2. The CDR3 extends over 18 amino acids. Germline V gene lookup returns CDR1 LNHDA and CDR2 SQIVND (reference sequence). With V trimmed by 3 bases and J by 7 bases, 17 bases remained unmatched. The CDR3: CASSIMLAGDRGGGTQYF. CDR3 DNA sequence: TGTGCCAGTAGTATCATGCTAGCGGGAGATCGGGGAGGAGGGACCCAGTACTTC.

This clonotype rates as medium-sized. The CDR3 region is CSAVPLAGGPPDEQFF. For the CDR3, the DNA is TGCAGTGCTGTGCCTCTAGCGGGAGGACCTCCCGATGAGCAGTTCTTC. The chain recombines TRBV20-1 with TRBJ2-1; 11 nucleotides line up with TRBD2. Losses at the gene ends were 5 bases for V and 8 bases for J; bases not matched to a gene: 14. Germline loops: CDR1 DFQATT, CDR2 SNEGSKA (reference sequence). The length of the CDR3 is 16 residues.

This clonotype was seen repeatedly, ten times or more. The chain has TRBV19 and TRBJ2-5, with D unclear. Germline V gives CDR1 LNHDA, CDR2 SQIVND (reference sequence). The CDR3 covers 14 residues. Trimming removed 3 bases at V and 3 bases at J, with 11 bases between. CDR3: CASSIWPLEETQYF. The DNA of the CDR3 is TGTGCCAGTAGTATTTGGCCCCTGGAAGAGACCCAGTACTTC.

Notes on this clonotype: A read error is the likely source, as a far larger clone sits one nucleotide away. The V and J genes are TRBV12-3 or TRBV12-4 and TRBJ1-4; D is uncertain. Trimming pared 4 bases from V and 5 bases from J, leaving 14 bases between. The CDR3 loop spans 15 amino acids. Written as DNA, the CDR3 is TGTGCCAGCAGTTCGACACAATCGGGGAATGAAAAACTGTTTTTT. Amino acids: CASSSTQSGNEKLFF.

At least ten counts were recorded for this clonotype. This rearrangement joins TRBV7-6 to TRBJ2-6; D uncertain. The germline CDR1 and CDR2 sequences are SGHVS and FNYEAQ. This CDR3 comprises 17 residues. This CDR3 is CARSLAERHSGANVLTF. The CDR3 DNA sequence: TGTGCGAGGAGCTTAGCCGAGCGCCATTCTGGGGCCAACGTCCTGACTTTC.

On this clonotype itself: A far larger clone is a single base away, which makes a read error likely. This chain connects TRBV11-3 to TRBJ2-1, with 11 bases lining up with TRBD2. The CDR3 loop spans 16 amino acids. Germline V gives CDR1 SGHNT, CDR2 YENEEA. The J segment lost 6 bases and the V segment lost 6 bases, leaving 10 bases of the junction unmatched. Here the CDR3 reads CASSSAGLAVCNEQFF. The CDR3 nucleotides are TGTGCCAGCAGTTCAGCGGGACTAGCGGTCTGCAATGAGCAGTTCTTC.

This clonotype appeared many times. V and J are TRBV5-5 and TRBJ1-5; D is unresolved. CDR3 length equals 19 residues. V lost 1 base and J lost 1, with 21 bases in between. Germline values: CDR1 SGHKS, CDR2 YYEKEE (reference sequence). CDR3 sequence reads: CASSLNARIGSWSNQPQHF. Written as DNA, the CDR3 is TGTGCCAGCAGCTTGAATGCGAGGATAGGTTCGTGGAGCAATCAGCCCCAGCATTTT.

This clonotype was seen many times. The rearrangement uses TRBV20-1 and TRBJ1-4; no reliable D call. V lost 3 bases and J 8 bases, leaving 10 bases between the germline ends. This CDR3 has 12 residues. Germline CDR1 and CDR2: DFQATT and SNEGSKA (reference sequence). The CDR3 DNA reads TGCAGTGCTAGGCCAGGAACGGAAAAACTGTTTTTT. This sequence encodes CSARPGTEKLFF.

As concerns this clonotype: At one end the junction does not follow the germline gene, possibly because of a read error. This sequence joins TRBV28 and TRBJ2-4; 10 bases fit TRBD2. This CDR3 spans 16 amino acids. Germline V gene sequence: CDR1 MDHEN, CDR2 SYDVKM. CDR3 amino acids: CASSWGLAGAKNTQYF. Here the CDR3 DNA reads TGTGCCAGCAGCTGGGGGCTAGCGGGAGCCAAAAACACTCAGTACTTC. Full variable domain (remainder filled in from reference TRBV28 and TRBJ2-4): DVKVTQSSRYLVKRTGEKVFLECVQDMDHENMFWYRQDPGLGLRLIYFSYDVKMKEKGDIPEGYSVSREKKERFSLILESASTNQTSMYLCASSWGLAGAKNTQYFGAGTRLSVL.

This clonotype was seen a single time. This may come from a read error, since a much larger clone is one base off. The chain links TRBV3-1 to TRBJ2-5, with D unclear. V lost 3 bases and J 2 bases, leaving 4 bases between the germline ends. CDR1 is LGHDT and CDR2 is YNNKEL in the germline V gene (reference sequence). There are 12 residues in the CDR3. The CDR3 loop reads CASSQIQETQYF. Written as DNA, the CDR3 is TGTGCCAGCAGCCAGATACAAGAGACCCAGTACTTC.

Remarks on this clonotype: A single base separates this from a much larger clone, so it may be a read error. CDR3 DNA sequence: TGTGCCAGCTCACCACACAAGGACACTGAAGCTTCCTTT. Amino acid sequence: CASSPHKDTEASF. V usage is TRBV18 and J usage is TRBJ1-1, with a tentative D call TRBD1 (5 bases). The CDR3 runs 13 residues. Germline V CDR1 and CDR2: KGHSH, LQKENI.

This clonotype has ten or more counts. The DNA for the CDR3 is TGTGCCAGCAGGTCCTTTTTCAATGAGCAGTTCTTC. Its protein product is CASRSFFNEQFF. The chain has TRBV2 and TRBJ2-1; D gene ambiguous. Germline V gives CDR1 SNHLY, CDR2 FYNNEI. CDR3 length equals 12 residues. The V gene lost 6 bases and the J gene lost 6 bases, with 9 bases spanning the gap.

This clonotype showed up many times. The rearrangement links TRBV29-1 to TRBJ2-3; D gene ambiguous. Germline V gene lookup returns CDR1 SQVTM and CDR2 ANQGSEA. The germline V and J ends were trimmed by 7 bases and 0 bases, with 8 bases remaining between them. The CDR3 is 12 residues long. CDR3: CSARKSTDTQYF. In DNA, the CDR3 is TGCAGCGCCAGGAAGAGCACAGATACGCAGTATTTT.

This clonotype was detected ten times or more. V is TRBV30 and J is TRBJ1-1; D remains unclear. Trimming took off 4 bases at V and 7 bases at J, with 13 bases between the two ends. The CDR3 is 12 amino acids. Germline CDR1 and CDR2: GTSNPN and SVGIG (reference sequence). DNA for the CDR3: TGTGCCTGGACCCCCGGGTGGAATGAAGCTTTCTTT. Its protein product is CAWTPGWNEAFF.

This clonotype has ten or more counts. The chain combines TRBV7-6 with TRBJ2-1; 8 nucleotides line up with TRBD1. The CDR3 is made up of 15 amino acids. The germline V gene has CDR1 SGHVS and CDR2 FNYEAQ. V lost 5 bases, J lost 2 bases, and 5 bases stayed unmatched. In DNA, the CDR3 is TGTGCCAGCAGCCTAGGGACAGGCACCTACAATGAGCAGTTCTTC. Its protein is CASSLGTGTYNEQFF.

With respect to this clonotype: The CDR3 ends on some other residue instead of the conserved phenylalanine or tryptophan, so this is likely a read error. This sequence joins TRBV20-1 and TRBJ1-1; 10 bases fit TRBD1. V was pared by 5 bases and J by 5 bases, with 5 bases of the junction left unmatched. Germline V gives CDR1 DFQATT, CDR2 SNEGSKA (reference sequence). CDR3 length equals 13 residues. This CDR3 is CSAPGQGNTEAFL. CDR3 DNA sequence: TGCAGTGCTCCGGGACAGGGGAATACTGAAGCTTTCCTT.

This clonotype was recorded at least ten times. This chain uses TRBV5-4 with TRBJ2-1; 10 bases line up with TRBD1. The V and J ends lost 7 bases and 5 bases, in that order; junction bases with no gene match: 6. This CDR3 spans 14 amino acids. Germline lookup yields CDR1 SGHNT and CDR2 YYREEE (reference sequence). DNA for the CDR3: TGTGCCAGCTTGACAGGGGGCTCGGACAATGAGCAGTTCTTC. Its protein is CASLTGGSDNEQFF.

This clonotype appeared many times. This chain joins TRBV6-2 or TRBV6-3 and TRBJ2-1; 9 nucleotides align to TRBD2. This CDR3 has 16 amino acids. V dropped 4 bases and J dropped 7; count of bases not matched to a gene: 11. Germline V CDR1 and CDR2: MNHEY, SVGEGT. The CDR3 sequence is CASSFRGAGGGNEQFF. CDR3 bases: TGTGCCAGCAGTTTCCGAGGGGCGGGAGGGGGTAATGAGCAGTTCTTC.